This TCR beta chain was recorded in a study of radiotherapy plus CTLA-4 blockade in lung cancer. Overall study: Objective responses arose in over 15% of patients, and about 32% experienced disease control. Notes on the study in general: Peripheral blood showed expansion of tumor-derived TCR clones after radiotherapy and ipilimumab.

Ipilimumab-mediated CTLA-4 blockade plus focal radiation was given to patients having chemo-refractory metastatic non-small-cell lung cancer. Sequencing used immunoSEQ multiplex PCR; TCRdb keeps in-frame clones, though not all of them. This sample has roughly 35,000 clones, with roughly three quarters found just once. CDR1 and CDR2 from the germline V gene are SGHTA and FQGNSA. The CDR3 is made up of 15 amino acids. Trimming shortened V by 2 bases and J by 4 bases, and 11 bases separated the two germline ends. This clone appeared a single time. Its specificity is not known. The sequences come from peripheral blood, collected from a patient treated with radiotherapy plus ipilimumab. The TCR sequence derives from a human donor with non-small cell lung cancer that progressed on radiotherapy plus ipilimumab. The chain carries TRBV7-2 and TRBJ2-2; D perhaps matches TRBD2 (5 bases). The CDR3 sequence: CASSLSSGTTGELFF. CDR3 nucleotide sequence: TGTGCCAGCAGCTTATCTTCGGGAACCACCGGGGAGCTGTTTTTT.